The 9 T cell receptor beta chains given below trace back to one sample, sequenced in a study of blood T cell repertoires in COVID-19. Repertoires were generated with immunoSEQ multiplex PCR, while TCRdb's copy carries only in-frame clones and drops some. The table shows around 250,000 clones, with 88% occurring only once. Sequenced material: PBMCs or T cells enriched from blood (not recorded which). The receptors stem from a woman in her thirties or forties who had been exposed to COVID-19.

This clone was counted between two and nine times. The sample carries other DNA sequences with the same CDR3. The rearrangement uses TRBV15 and TRBJ2-5, with TRBD1 matching 9 bases. Germline assignment: CDR1 LNHNV and CDR2 YYDKDF (reference sequence). The CDR3 sequence is 14 residues long. After removal of 3 bases from V and 2 bases from J, the junction contained 1 base not matched to a gene. CDR3 coding DNA: TGTGCCACCAGCAGTGACAGGGGGCAAGAGACCCAGTACTTC. Translated: CATSSDRGQETQYF.

This clone occurred once. The chain carries TRBV11-2 and TRBJ1-6, with 7 bases fitting TRBD1. Germline loops: CDR1 SGHAT, CDR2 FQNNGV. J gave up 7 bases and V 5 bases, and 8 bases lay outside the gene matches. The CDR3 loop spans 15 amino acids. The CDR3 here is CASSPPDRENSPLHF. DNA of the CDR3: TGTGCCAGCAGCCCACCCGACAGGGAGAATTCACCCCTCCACTTT.

This sequence joins TRBV7-8 and TRBJ2-1; 12 bases are a match to TRBD2. This CDR3 is 15 amino acids long. Trimming at V came to 6 bases and at J to 5 bases, leaving 5 bases not matched to a gene. Per germline, CDR1 SGHVS and CDR2 FQNEAQ. CDR3: CASRAGLAGDNEQFF. DNA of the CDR3: TGTGCCAGCAGAGCGGGACTAGCGGGTGACAATGAGCAGTTCTTC.

CDR3 nucleotides: TGTGCCAGCAGCCCGGAGGAAGCGGCCTTCTACAATGAGCAGTTCTTC. As protein: CASSPEEAAFYNEQFF. This chain connects TRBV11-2 to TRBJ2-1, with D possibly matching TRBD2 (5 bases). Germline loops: CDR1 SGHAT, CDR2 FQNNGV. V gave up 5 bases and J gave up 3 bases, with 17 bases separating them. There are 16 residues in the CDR3.

The CDR3 protein is CASSFITGGGNEQFF. The CDR3 nucleotides are TGTGCCAGCAGTTTTATAACAGGCGGGGGGAATGAGCAGTTCTTC. The chain employs TRBV27 and TRBJ2-1; TRBD2 matches 8 bases. V was clipped by 3 bases and J by 7 bases; unmatched bases: 8. The germline gives CDR1 MNHEY, CDR2 SMNVEV (reference sequence). The CDR3 covers 15 residues.

The chain links TRBV4-1 to TRBJ1-2; 9 nucleotides match TRBD1. The V segment lost 1 base and the J segment 4 bases; nucleotides outside the gene matches: 7. CDR1 and CDR2 (germline): MGHRA, YSYEKL. This CDR3 has 16 residues. CDR3 sequence: CASSQGGQGFVYGYTF. The CDR3 DNA reads TGCGCCAGCAGCCAAGGCGGACAGGGGTTTGTCTATGGCTACACCTTC.

V usage is TRBV29-1 and J usage is TRBJ1-1; D gene ambiguous. Germline-derived CDR1 and CDR2 are SQVTM and ANQGSEA. V was pared by 4 bases and J by 4 bases, with 10 bases between. The CDR3 contains 12 residues. The CDR3 is CSVGGISTEAFF. CDR3 coding DNA: TGCAGCGTTGGCGGGATCAGCACTGAAGCTTTCTTT.

The gene calls are TRBV15 and TRBJ1-2; 7 nucleotides match TRBD1. The ends lost 1 base at V and 5 bases at J; junction bases unmatched: 10. This CDR3 spans 16 amino acids. Germline CDR1 is LNHNV and CDR2 is YYDKDF (reference sequence). CDR3 sequence reads: CATSRGAGGQKYGYTF. As DNA, the CDR3 is TGTGCCACCAGCAGAGGGGCAGGGGGACAGAAGTATGGCTACACCTTC.

The rearrangement links TRBV5-8 to TRBJ2-2; D unresolved. This CDR3 contains 14 residues. Trimming removed 0 bases at V and 3 bases at J, with 6 bases between. Germline assignment: CDR1 SGHTS and CDR2 YDEGEE. For the CDR3, the DNA is TGTGCCAGCAGCTTGGACACCGACACCGGGGAGCTGTTTTTT. Amino acid sequence: CASSLDTDTGELFF. Looking up the rest from reference TRBV5-8 and TRBJ2-2 gives the full variable domain: EAGVTQSPTHLIKTRGQQATLRCSPISGHTSVYWYQQALGLGLQFLLWYDEGEERNRGNFPPRFSGRQFPNYSSELNVNALELEDSALYLCASSLDTDTGELFFGEGSRLTVL.